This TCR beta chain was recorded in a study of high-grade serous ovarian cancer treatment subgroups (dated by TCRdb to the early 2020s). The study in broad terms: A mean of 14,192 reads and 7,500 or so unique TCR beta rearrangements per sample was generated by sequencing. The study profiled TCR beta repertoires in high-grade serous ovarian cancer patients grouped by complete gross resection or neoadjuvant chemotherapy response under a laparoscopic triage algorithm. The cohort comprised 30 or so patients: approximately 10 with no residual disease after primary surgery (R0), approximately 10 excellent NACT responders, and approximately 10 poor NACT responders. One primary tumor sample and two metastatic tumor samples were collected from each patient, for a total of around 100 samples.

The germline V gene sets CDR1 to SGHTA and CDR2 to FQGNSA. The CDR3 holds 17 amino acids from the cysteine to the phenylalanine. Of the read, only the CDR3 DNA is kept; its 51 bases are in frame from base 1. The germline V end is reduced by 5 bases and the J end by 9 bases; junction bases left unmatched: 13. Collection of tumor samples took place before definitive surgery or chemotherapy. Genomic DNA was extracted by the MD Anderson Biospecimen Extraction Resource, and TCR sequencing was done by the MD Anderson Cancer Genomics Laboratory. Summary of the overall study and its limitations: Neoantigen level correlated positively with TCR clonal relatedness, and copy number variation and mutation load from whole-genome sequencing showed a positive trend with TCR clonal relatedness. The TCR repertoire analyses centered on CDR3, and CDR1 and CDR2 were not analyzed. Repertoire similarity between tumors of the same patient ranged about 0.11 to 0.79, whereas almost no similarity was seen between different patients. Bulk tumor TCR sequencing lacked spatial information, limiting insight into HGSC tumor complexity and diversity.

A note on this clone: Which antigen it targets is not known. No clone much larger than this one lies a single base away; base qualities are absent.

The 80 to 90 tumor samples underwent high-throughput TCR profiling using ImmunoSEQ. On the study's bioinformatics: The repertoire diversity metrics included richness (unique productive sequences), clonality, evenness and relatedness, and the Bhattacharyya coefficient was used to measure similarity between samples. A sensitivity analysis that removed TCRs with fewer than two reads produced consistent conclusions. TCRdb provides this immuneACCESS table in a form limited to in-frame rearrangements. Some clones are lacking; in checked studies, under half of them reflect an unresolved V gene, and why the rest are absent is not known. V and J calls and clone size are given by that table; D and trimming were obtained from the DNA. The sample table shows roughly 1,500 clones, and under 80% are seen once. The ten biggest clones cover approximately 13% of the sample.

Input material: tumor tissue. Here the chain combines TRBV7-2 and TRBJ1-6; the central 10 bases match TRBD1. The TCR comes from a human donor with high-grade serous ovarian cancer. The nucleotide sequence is TGTGCCAGCAGCCTAAGTTCGACAGGGGGCGGAAGTTCACCCCTCCACTTT. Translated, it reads CASSLSSTGGGSSPLHF.